Listed below are T cell receptor beta chains from one sample, sequenced in a study of blood T cell repertoires in COVID-19. Assay used: immunoSEQ multiplex PCR; TCRdb lists only in-frame clones, some missing. The data hold around 300,000 clones, with around nine tenths observed a single time. Sequenced sample: peripheral blood. The receptors shown here come from a man aged 45-65 years with acute or convalescent COVID-19. The CDR3 runs from the conserved cysteine through the conserved F or W.

V	J	CDR3
TRBV18	TRBJ2-2	CASSSLSGGTGELFF
TRBV7-8	TRBJ1-6	CASSHGAGVNSPLHF
TRBV13	TRBJ2-7	CASSPRDRGPYEQYF
TRBV27	TRBJ1-1	CASSPPSAGLRGLRAFF
TRBV2	TRBJ1-1	CASSLSGYTEAFF
TRBV29-1	TRBJ1-2	CSVWGGVGPNYGYTF
TRBV7-2	TRBJ1-5	CASSLERGASNQPQHF
TRBV5-1	TRBJ2-3	CASSEDTATDTQYF
TRBV6-5	TRBJ2-2	CASSRGHPVTGELFF
TRBV3-1/TRBV3-2	TRBJ1-6	CASSHSLVGADREPLHF
TRBV14	TRBJ1-6	CASSLRGQAWVRPLHF
TRBV9	TRBJ1-1	CASSQTGILRAWHTEAFF
TRBV19	TRBJ1-3	CASRDSSSGNTIYF
TRBV6-6	TRBJ2-7	CASSGGTGVYEQYF
TRBV27	TRBJ1-2	CASRIWAGSYGYTF
TRBV12-3/TRBV12-4	TRBJ2-3	CASTGGADTQYF
TRBV27	TRBJ2-7	CASSLGAGETSYEQYF
TRBV3-1/TRBV3-2	TRBJ2-6	CASSPTGAGANVLTF
TRBV12-3/TRBV12-4	TRBJ2-7	CATGLEQYF
TRBV7-6	TRBJ1-1	CASSLGKGIRDRGRRTEAFF
TRBV30	TRBJ1-5	CAWSVPSWRGRGQPQHF
TRBV29-1	TRBJ1-2	CSVPMTGTDGYTF
TRBV5-8	TRBJ2-2	CASSFLGTTNTGELFF
TRBV5-1	TRBJ2-3	CASSPGTGTDTQYF